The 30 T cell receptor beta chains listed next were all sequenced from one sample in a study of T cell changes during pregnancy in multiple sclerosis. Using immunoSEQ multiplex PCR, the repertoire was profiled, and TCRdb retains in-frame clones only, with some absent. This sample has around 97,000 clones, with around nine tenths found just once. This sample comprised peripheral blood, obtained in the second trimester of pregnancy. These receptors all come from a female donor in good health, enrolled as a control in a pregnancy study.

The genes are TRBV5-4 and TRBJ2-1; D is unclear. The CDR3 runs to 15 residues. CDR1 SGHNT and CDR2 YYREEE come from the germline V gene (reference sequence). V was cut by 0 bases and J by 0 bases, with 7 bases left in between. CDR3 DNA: TGTGCCAGCAGCTTGGACAGTTTCTCCTACAATGAGCAGTTCTTC. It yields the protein CASSLDSFSYNEQFF.

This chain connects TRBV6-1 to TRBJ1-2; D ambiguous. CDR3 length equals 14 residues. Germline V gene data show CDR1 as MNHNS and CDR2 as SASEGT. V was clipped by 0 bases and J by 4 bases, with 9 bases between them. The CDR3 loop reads CASSEARASYGYTF. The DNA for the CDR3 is TGTGCCAGCAGTGAAGCCCGTGCTAGCTATGGCTACACCTTC.

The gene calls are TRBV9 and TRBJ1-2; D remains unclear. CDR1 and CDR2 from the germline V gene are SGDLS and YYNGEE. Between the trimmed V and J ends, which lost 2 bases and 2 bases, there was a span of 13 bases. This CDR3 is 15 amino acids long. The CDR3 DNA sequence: TGTGCCAGCAGCGTTCGAACGGGATACAACTATGGCTACACCTTC. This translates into CASSVRTGYNYGYTF.

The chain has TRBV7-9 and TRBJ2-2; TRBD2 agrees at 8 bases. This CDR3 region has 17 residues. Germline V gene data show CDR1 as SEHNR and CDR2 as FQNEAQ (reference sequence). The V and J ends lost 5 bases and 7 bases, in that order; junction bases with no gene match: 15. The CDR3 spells CASSGGSGSAFGGELFF. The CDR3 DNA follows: TGTGCCAGCAGCGGGGGGAGCGGGAGCGCCTTCGGCGGGGAGCTGTTTTTT.

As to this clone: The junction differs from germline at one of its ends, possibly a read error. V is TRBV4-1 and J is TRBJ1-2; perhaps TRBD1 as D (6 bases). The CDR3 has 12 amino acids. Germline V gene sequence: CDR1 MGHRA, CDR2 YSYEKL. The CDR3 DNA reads TGCGCCAGCAGCCAAGAAGGGCAGGGGATCCGCTTC. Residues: CASSQEGQGIRF.

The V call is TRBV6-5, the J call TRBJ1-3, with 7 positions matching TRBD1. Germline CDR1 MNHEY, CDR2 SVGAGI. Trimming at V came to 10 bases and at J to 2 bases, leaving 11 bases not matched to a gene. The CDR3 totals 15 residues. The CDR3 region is CATSNRGDAGNTIYF. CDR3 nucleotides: TGTGCCACCTCGAACAGGGGCGACGCTGGAAACACCATATATTTT.

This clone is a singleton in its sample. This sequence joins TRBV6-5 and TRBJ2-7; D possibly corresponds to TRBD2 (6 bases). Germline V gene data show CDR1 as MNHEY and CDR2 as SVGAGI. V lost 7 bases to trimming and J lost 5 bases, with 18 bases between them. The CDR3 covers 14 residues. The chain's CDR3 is CASTGSTKRDEQYF. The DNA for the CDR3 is TGTGCCAGCACCGGATCCACGAAGCGGGACGAGCAGTACTTC.

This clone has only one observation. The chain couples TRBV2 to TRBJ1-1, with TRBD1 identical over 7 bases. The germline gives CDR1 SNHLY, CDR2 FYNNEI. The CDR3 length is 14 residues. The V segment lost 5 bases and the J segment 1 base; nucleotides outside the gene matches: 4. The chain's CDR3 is CASSSGTENTEAFF. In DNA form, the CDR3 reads TGTGCCAGCAGTTCCGGGACAGAGAACACTGAAGCTTTCTTT. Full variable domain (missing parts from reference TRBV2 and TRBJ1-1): EPEVTQTPSHQVTQMGQEVILRCVPISNHLYFYWYRQILGQKVEFLVSFYNNEISEKSEIFDDQFSVERPDGSNFTLKIRSTKLEDSAMYFCASSSGTENTEAFFGQGTRLTVV.

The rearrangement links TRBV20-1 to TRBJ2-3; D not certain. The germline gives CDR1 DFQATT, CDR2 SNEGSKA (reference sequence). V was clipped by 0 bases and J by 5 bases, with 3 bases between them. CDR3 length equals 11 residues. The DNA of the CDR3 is TGCAGTGCTAGAGATATAGATACGCAGTATTTT. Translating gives CSARDIDTQYF.

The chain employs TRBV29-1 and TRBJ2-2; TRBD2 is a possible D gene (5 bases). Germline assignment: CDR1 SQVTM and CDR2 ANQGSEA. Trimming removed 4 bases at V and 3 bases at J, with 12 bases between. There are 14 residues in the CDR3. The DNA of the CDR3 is TGCAGCGTTGGAGGGCAACTTGACACCGGGGAGCTGTTTTTT. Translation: CSVGGQLDTGELFF.

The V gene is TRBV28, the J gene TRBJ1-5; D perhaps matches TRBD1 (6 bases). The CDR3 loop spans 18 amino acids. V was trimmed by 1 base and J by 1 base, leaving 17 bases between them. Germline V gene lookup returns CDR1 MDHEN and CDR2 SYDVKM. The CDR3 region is CASSLLPQGMRSNQPQHF. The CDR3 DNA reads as TGTGCCAGCAGTTTATTGCCTCAGGGGATGAGGAGCAATCAGCCCCAGCATTTT.

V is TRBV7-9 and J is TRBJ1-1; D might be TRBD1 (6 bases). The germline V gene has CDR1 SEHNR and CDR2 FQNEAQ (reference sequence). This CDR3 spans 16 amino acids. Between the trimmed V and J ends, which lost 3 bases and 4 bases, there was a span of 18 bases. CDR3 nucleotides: TGTGCCAGCAGCTTGGACCCGTGGGGAGGGGGCACTGAAGCTTTCTTT. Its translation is CASSLDPWGGGTEAFF.

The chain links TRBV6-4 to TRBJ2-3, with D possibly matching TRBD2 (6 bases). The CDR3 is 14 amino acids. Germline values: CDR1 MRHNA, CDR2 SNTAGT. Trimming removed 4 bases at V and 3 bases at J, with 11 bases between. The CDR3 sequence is CASSGGDGTDTQYF. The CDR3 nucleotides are TGTGCCAGCAGTGGGGGGGACGGTACAGATACGCAGTATTTT.

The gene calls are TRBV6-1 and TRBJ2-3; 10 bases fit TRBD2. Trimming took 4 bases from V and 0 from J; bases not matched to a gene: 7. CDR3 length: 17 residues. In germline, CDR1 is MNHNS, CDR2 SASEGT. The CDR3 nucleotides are TGTGCCAGCAGTGCCGGACTAGCGGAAATTAGCACAGATACGCAGTATTTT. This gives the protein CASSAGLAEISTDTQYF.

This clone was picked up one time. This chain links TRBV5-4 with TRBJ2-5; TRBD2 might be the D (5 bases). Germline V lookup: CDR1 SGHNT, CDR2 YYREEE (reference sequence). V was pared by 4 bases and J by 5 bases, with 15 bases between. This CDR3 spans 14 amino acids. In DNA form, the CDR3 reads TGTGCCAGCAGCACGGACTTTACTCGGGAGACCCAGTACTTC. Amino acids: CASSTDFTRETQYF.

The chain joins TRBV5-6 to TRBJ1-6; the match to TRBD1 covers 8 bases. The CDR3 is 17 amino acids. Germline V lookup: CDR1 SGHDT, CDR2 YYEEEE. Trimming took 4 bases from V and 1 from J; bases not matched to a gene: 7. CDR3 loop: CASSDQGAGSYNSPLHF. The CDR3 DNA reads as TGTGCCAGCAGCGACCAGGGGGCAGGGTCCTATAATTCACCCCTCCACTTT.

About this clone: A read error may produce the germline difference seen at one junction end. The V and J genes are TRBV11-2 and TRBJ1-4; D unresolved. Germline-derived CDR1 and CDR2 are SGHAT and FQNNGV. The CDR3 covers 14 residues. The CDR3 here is CASSLDGGRKGRIF. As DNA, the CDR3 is TGTGCCAGCAGCTTAGACGGCGGGAGGAAAGGGCGTATTTTT.

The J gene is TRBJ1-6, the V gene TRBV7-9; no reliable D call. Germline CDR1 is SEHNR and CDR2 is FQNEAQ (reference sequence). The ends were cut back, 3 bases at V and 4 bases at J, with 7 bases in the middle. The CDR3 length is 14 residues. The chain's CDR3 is CASSFGQYNSPLHF. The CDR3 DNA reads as TGTGCCAGCAGCTTTGGGCAGTATAATTCACCCCTCCACTTT.

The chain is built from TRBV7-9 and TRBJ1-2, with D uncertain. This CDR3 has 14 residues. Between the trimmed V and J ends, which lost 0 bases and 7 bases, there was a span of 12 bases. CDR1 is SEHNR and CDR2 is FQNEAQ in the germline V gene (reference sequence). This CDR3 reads CASSLALGFGGYTF. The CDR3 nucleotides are TGTGCCAGCAGCTTAGCCCTCGGGTTTGGTGGCTACACCTTC.

Written as DNA, the CDR3 is TGTGCCAGCAGCTTAGGAAGTAGCACACCCGAGTACAATGAGCAGTTCTTC. Protein sequence: CASSLGSSTPEYNEQFF. The genes are TRBV7-2 and TRBJ2-1; D not certain. Trimming left V 1 base short and J 4 bases short, with 17 bases between. The CDR3 extends over 17 amino acids. Germline lookup yields CDR1 SGHTA and CDR2 FQGNSA.

The CDR3 DNA reads as TGTGCCAGCAGCTTCCGGGACAGCCAAGAGACCCAGTACTTC. This encodes CASSFRDSQETQYF. V is TRBV11-3 and J is TRBJ2-5; the match to TRBD1 covers 7 bases. Losses at the gene ends were 3 bases for V and 1 base for J; bases not matched to a gene: 2. CDR3 length: 14 amino acids. The germline V gene has CDR1 SGHNT and CDR2 YENEEA.

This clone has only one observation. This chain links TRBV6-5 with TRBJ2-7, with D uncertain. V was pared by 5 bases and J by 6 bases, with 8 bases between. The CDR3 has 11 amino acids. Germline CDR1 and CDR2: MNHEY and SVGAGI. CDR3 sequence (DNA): TGTGCCAGCAGTAACCGGGTCGAGCAGTACTTC. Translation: CASSNRVEQYF.

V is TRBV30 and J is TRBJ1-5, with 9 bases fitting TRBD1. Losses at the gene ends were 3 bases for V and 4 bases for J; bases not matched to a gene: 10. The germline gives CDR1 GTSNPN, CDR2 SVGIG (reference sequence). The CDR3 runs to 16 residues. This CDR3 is CAWSPPWGQGNQPQHF. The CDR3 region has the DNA TGTGCCTGGAGCCCCCCGTGGGGACAGGGTAATCAGCCCCAGCATTTT.

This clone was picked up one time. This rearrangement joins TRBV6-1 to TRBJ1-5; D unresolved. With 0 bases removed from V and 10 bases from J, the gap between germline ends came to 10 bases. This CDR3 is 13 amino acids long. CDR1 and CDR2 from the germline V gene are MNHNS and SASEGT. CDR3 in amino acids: CASSEAEASPQHF. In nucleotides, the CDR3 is TGTGCCAGCAGTGAAGCAGAGGCCTCACCCCAGCATTTT.

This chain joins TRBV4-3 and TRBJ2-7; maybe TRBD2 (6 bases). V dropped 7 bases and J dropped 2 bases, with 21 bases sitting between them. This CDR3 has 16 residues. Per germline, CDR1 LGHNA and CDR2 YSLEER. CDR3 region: CASTASIGGPTYEQYF. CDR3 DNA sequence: TGCGCCAGCACCGCCTCTATCGGAGGGCCGACCTACGAGCAGTACTTC.

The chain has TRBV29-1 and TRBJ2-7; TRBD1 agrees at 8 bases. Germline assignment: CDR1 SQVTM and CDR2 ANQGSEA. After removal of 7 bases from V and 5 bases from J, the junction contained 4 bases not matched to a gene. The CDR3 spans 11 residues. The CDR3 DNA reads TGCAGCGGCCGGACAGGGAACGAGCAGTACTTC. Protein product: CSGRTGNEQYF.

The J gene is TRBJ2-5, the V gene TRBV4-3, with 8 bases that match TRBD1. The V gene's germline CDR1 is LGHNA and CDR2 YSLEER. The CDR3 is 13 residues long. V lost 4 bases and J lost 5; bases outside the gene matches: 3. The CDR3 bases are TGCGCCAGCAGCCGACAGGGGAGGGAGACCCAGTACTTC. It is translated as CASSRQGRETQYF.

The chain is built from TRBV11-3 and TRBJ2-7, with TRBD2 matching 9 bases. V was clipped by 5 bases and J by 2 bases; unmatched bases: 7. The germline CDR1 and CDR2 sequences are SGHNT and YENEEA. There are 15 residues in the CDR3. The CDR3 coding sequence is TGTGCCAGCAGCCGATTAGCGGGAGACGCCTACGAGCAGTACTTC. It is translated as CASSRLAGDAYEQYF.

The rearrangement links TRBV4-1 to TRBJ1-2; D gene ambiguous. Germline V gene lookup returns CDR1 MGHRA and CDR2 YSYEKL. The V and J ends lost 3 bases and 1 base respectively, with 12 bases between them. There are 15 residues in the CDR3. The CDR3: CASSHPLAINYGYTF. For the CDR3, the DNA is TGCGCCAGCAGCCATCCCTTAGCTATTAACTATGGCTACACCTTC.

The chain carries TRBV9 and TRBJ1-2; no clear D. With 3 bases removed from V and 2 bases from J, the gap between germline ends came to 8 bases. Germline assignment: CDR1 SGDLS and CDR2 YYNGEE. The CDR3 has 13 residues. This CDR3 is CASSEQTNYGYTF. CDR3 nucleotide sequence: TGTGCCAGCAGCGAACAAACCAACTATGGCTACACCTTC.